The rows below give T cell receptor beta chains drawn from one sample of a study of T cells in Graves' hyperthyroidism and ophthalmopathy. TCRdb itself ran the multiplex PCR reads through MiXCR, one entry per CDR3 protein. The sample records 700,000 to 850,000 distinct CDR3 sequences, 30% to 40% being singletons. The sequenced sample consisted of blood. The receptor source for this set is a woman in her 40s with Graves' hyperthyroidism. Both conserved end residues are part of each CDR3. A D gene is named only where the DNA matches it firmly. Expanded clones get a size class; other rows say once, few or many, or leave the size out.

D,V,size,J,CDR3,DNA
-,TRBV11-3,-,TRBJ2-7,CASSFPVDEQYF,TGTGCCAGCAGCTTTCCGGTCGACGAGCAGTACTTC
TRBD1,TRBV29-1,-,TRBJ2-5,CSVGITGGDETQYF,TGCAGCGTTGGAATTACAGGGGGCGATGAGACCCAGTACTTC
-,TRBV7-9,few,TRBJ1-1,CASSLKRGVNTEAFF,TGTGCCAGCAGCTTAAAGAGAGGAGTGAACACTGAAGCTTTCTTT
-,TRBV6-6,many,TRBJ1-2,CASSYHNLGGYTF,TGTGCCAGCAGTTACCACAACCTGGGCGGCTACACCTTC
-,TRBV4-3,few,TRBJ2-5,CASSQPRKVETQYF,TGCGCCAGCAGCCAACCTAGGAAGGTAGAGACCCAGTACTTC
-,TRBV5-1,-,TRBJ1-2,CASSLGSDPIGYTF,TGCGCCAGCAGCTTAGGCTCCGACCCCATTGGCTACACCTTC
-,TRBV5-1,many,TRBJ1-5,CASSLGHEGNQPQHF,TGCGCCAGCAGCTTGGGACATGAGGGCAATCAGCCCCAGCATTTT
-,TRBV20-1,many,TRBJ1-5,CSARDLASYQHF,TGCAGTGCTAGAGATCTAGCCAGCTACCAGCATTTT
-,TRBV7-9,many,TRBJ2-2,CASSLLPVTGELFF,TGTGCCAGCAGCTTACTACCGGTCACCGGGGAGCTGTTTTTT
TRBD1,TRBV2,-,TRBJ1-5,CASSVSGTGANQPQHF,TGTGCCAGCAGTGTATCCGGGACAGGAGCAAATCAGCCCCAGCATTTT
-,TRBV5-6,-,TRBJ2-5,CASSQTGREETQYF,TGTGCCAGCAGCCAAACAGGGAGGGAAGAGACCCAGTACTTC
TRBD1,TRBV2,once,TRBJ1-2,CASKRQGAANYGYTF,TGTGCCAGCAAGCGACAGGGGGCTGCTAACTATGGCTACACCTTC
-,TRBV7-9,many,TRBJ1-1,CASSPLAEAGYTEAFF,TGTGCCAGCAGCCCCCTGGCGGAAGCAGGCTACACTGAAGCTTTCTTT
-,TRBV6-5,many,TRBJ1-5,CASMQGRQPQHF,TGTGCCAGCATGCAGGGGAGGCAGCCCCAGCATTTT
-,TRBV30,-,TRBJ1-1,CAWGTGARYTEASF,-
-,TRBV29-1,many,TRBJ2-7,CSGTGESSYEQYF,TGCAGCGGCACGGGGGAAAGCTCCTACGAGCAGTACTTC
-,TRBV10-3,many,TRBJ2-7,CAISDRGTYYEQYF,TGTGCCATCAGTGATCGGGGGACTTATTACGAGCAGTACTTC
-,TRBV19,-,TRBJ2-1,CASSTGSSSYNEQFF,TGTGCCAGTAGCACAGGGTCCAGCTCCTACAATGAGCAGTTCTTC
TRBD1,TRBV12-3/TRBV12-4,-,TRBJ2-5,CASSSLPGQGSQTQYF,TGTGCCAGCAGTTCTCTACCGGGACAGGGGAGCCAGACCCAGTACTTC
TRBD2,TRBV20-1,many,TRBJ2-5,CSASRSGRETQYF,TGCAGTGCTAGTCGGTCCGGGAGGGAGACCCAGTACTTC
-,TRBV20-1,-,TRBJ2-5,CSARREKGKETQYF,TGCAGTGCAAGACGGGAAAAGGGGAAAGAGACCCAGTACTTC
-,TRBV7-6,-,TRBJ1-5,CASSPLGGGHQPQHF,TGTGCCAGCAGCCCTTTGGGGGGAGGGCATCAGCCCCAGCATTTT
-,TRBV2,-,TRBJ1-5,CASSEGDYYNQPQHF,TGTGCCAGCAGTGAAGGGGACTACTACAATCAGCCCCAGCATTTT
TRBD1,TRBV29-1,many,TRBJ1-1,CSVKDRLNTEAFF,TGCAGCGTGAAGGACAGGCTGAACACTGAAGCTTTCTTT
-,TRBV6-1,many,TRBJ2-6,CASSPRGTGANVLTF,TGTGCCAGCAGTCCCCGAGGGACTGGGGCCAACGTCCTGACTTTC
-,TRBV20-1,many,TRBJ1-2,CSATPPTYGYTF,TGCAGTGCTACCCCCCCGACGTATGGCTACACCTTC
-,TRBV10-1,-,TRBJ1-1,CASSESPGTGDTEAFF,TGCGCCAGCAGTGAGTCGCCTGGGACCGGGGACACTGAAGCTTTCTTT
TRBD1,TRBV7-9,-,TRBJ2-7,CASSPQGDRGKSYEQYF,TGTGCCAGCAGCCCGCAAGGGGACAGGGGGAAGTCCTACGAGCAGTACTTC
TRBD1,TRBV10-3,many,TRBJ2-7,CATTGQGARHEQYF,TGTGCCACCACTGGACAGGGGGCTCGCCACGAGCAGTACTTC
-,TRBV29-1,-,TRBJ2-6,CSCAFRTSQAGANVLTF,TGCAGCTGTGCTTTTAGGACCTCGCAGGCTGGGGCCAACGTCCTGACTTTC
-,TRBV5-1,-,TRBJ2-2,CASTEGGAGELFF,TGCGCCAGCACGGAGGGTGGAGCCGGGGAGCTGTTTTTT
TRBD1,TRBV12-3/TRBV12-4,-,TRBJ1-5,CASMGSTGGFRRPQHF,TGTGCCAGCATGGGCTCGACAGGGGGCTTTCGTCGGCCCCAGCATTTT
-,TRBV29-1,-,TRBJ2-1,CSVVSGVNEQFF,TGCAGCGTTGTGTCAGGGGTCAATGAGCAGTTCTTC
TRBD1,TRBV5-1,-,TRBJ2-7,CASSLRTGPSYEQYF,TGCGCCAGCAGCTTGCGGACAGGGCCCTCCTACGAGCAGTACTTC
-,TRBV3-1,few,TRBJ2-7,CASSQDMVAEQYF,TGTGCCAGCAGCCAAGATATGGTGGCCGAGCAGTACTTC
-,TRBV4-1,-,TRBJ2-3,CASSPTSGDTQYF,TGCGCCAGCAGCCCAACATCCGGCGATACGCAGTATTTT
TRBD2,TRBV2,-,TRBJ2-2,CASRGLAGGVAGELFF,TGTGCCAGCAGAGGACTAGCGGGAGGCGTGGCCGGGGAGCTGTTTTTT
TRBD1,TRBV19,-,TRBJ1-1,CAGGAGNTEAFF,TGTGCAGGGGGCGCGGGGAACACTGAAGCTTTCTTT
-,TRBV10-3,-,TRBJ2-1,CAITADRSYNEQFF,TGTGCCATCACCGCGGACCGAAGCTACAATGAGCAGTTCTTC
-,TRBV2,many,TRBJ1-1,CASSDGGSGTEAFF,TGTGCCAGCAGTGATGGGGGAAGCGGCACTGAAGCTTTCTTT
-,TRBV27,once,TRBJ1-5,CASSPREAGQPQHF,TGTGCCAGCAGTCCAAGGGAAGCTGGACAGCCCCAGCATTTT
-,TRBV4-3,-,TRBJ2-7,CASSQRRGLREQYF,TGCGCCAGCAGCCAAAGGAGGGGGCTTAGGGAGCAGTACTTC
-,TRBV10-3,few,TRBJ2-3,CAISGGFGGGTTDTQYF,TGTGCCATCAGTGGAGGGTTTGGCGGGGGCACCACAGATACGCAGTATTTT
TRBD1,TRBV12-3/TRBV12-4,few,TRBJ2-7,CASSRTGGSKYEQYF,TGTGCCAGCAGCCGGACAGGGGGCAGTAAATACGAGCAGTACTTC
TRBD1,TRBV7-8,-,TRBJ2-2,CASSLGPTGANTGELFF,TGTGCCAGCAGCTTGGGCCCGACAGGGGCAAACACCGGGGAGCTGTTTTTT
-,TRBV4-3,-,TRBJ1-6,CASSKQDYNSPLHF,TGCGCCAGCAGTAAACAGGATTATAATTCACCCCTCCACTTT
-,TRBV6-6,once,TRBJ1-1,CASSEWTGNTEAFF,TGTGCCAGCAGTGAATGGACGGGGAACACTGAAGCTTTCTTT
-,TRBV19,many,TRBJ2-5,CASSRGRYQETQYF,TGTGCCAGTAGTAGGGGAAGGTACCAAGAGACCCAGTACTTC
TRBD1,TRBV4-1,-,TRBJ1-5,CASSQSGTGAVRQPQHF,TGCGCCAGCAGCCAATCCGGGACAGGGGCGGTAAGGCAGCCCCAGCATTTT
-,TRBV5-4,-,TRBJ2-5,CASSLNRGGQETQYF,TGTGCCAGCAGCTTAAACAGGGGGGGACAAGAGACCCAGTACTTC
-,TRBV9,many,TRBJ1-1,CASSVAMSSEAFF,TGTGCCAGCAGCGTAGCTATGAGTTCTGAAGCTTTCTTT
-,TRBV5-8,few,TRBJ1-6,CASSLVVYSPLHF,TGTGCCAGCAGCTTGGTCGTCTACTCACCCCTCCACTTT
TRBD1,TRBV28,few,TRBJ1-2,CATGTGEDGYTF,TGTGCCACCGGGACAGGGGAGGATGGCTACACCTTC
-,TRBV15,many,TRBJ1-5,CATSKRTVPINQPQHF,TGTGCCACCAGCAAAAGGACAGTCCCTATCAATCAGCCCCAGCATTTT
-,TRBV20-1,few,TRBJ1-4,CSARVGLPGEKLFF,TGCAGTGCTAGAGTGGGGTTGCCGGGGGAAAAACTGTTTTTT
TRBD1,TRBV6-5,-,TRBJ1-2,CASSYRQGSYGYTF,TGTGCCAGCAGTTACCGACAGGGGTCCTATGGCTACACCTTC